This entry concerns a single TCR beta chain. No antigen is known for it. Germline assignment: CDR1 SGHNT and CDR2 YYREEE (reference sequence). The ends were cut back, 7 bases at V and 0 bases at J, with 20 bases in the middle. This CDR3 is 16 amino acids long. These data are taken from a study of cytomegalovirus exposure and HLA in healthy donors. Study-level results: Overall, roughly 170 TCR beta chains were annotated as cytomegalovirus-associated.

PCR involved 60 Vbeta and 13 Jbeta primers. Assay: immunoSEQ multiplex PCR; the TCRdb copy retains only in-frame clones and omits some. The sample lists fewer than 80,000 clones; 70% to 80% were seen once. This sequence was found in a man between 18 and 35 years old in good health and CMV-seronegative. The chain employs TRBV5-4 and TRBJ2-7; D might be TRBD1 (6 bases). The sample taken for sequencing was PBMCs. The CDR3 loop reads CASGSPTGPNSYEQYF. DNA of the CDR3: TGTGCCAGCGGCTCCCCTACAGGGCCCAACTCCTACGAGCAGTACTTC.